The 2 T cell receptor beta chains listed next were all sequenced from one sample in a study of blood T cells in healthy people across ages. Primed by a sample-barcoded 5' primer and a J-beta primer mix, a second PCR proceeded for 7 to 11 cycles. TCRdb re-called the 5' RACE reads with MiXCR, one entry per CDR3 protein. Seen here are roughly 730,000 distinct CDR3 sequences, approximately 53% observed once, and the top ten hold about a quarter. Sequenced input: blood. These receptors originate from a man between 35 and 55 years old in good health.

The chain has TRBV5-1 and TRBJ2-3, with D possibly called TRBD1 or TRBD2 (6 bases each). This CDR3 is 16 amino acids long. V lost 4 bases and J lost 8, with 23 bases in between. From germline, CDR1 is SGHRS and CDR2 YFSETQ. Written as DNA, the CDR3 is TGCGCCAGCAGCCGCGGGACATTGTTCTCCGGCGGTACGCAGTATTTT. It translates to CASSRGTLFSGGTQYF. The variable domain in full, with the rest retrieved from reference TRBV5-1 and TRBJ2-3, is KAGVTQTPRYLIKTRGQQVTLSCSPISGHRSVSWYQQTPGQGLQFLFEYFSETQRNKGNFPGRFSGRQFSNSRSEMNVSTLELGDSALYLCASSRGTLFSGGTQYFGPGTRLTVL.

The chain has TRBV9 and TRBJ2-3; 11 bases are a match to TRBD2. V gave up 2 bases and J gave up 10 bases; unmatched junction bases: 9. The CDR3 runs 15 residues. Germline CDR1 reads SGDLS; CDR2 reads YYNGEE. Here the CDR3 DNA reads TGTGCCAGCAGCGTTAGCGGGGGGGCCCGGGATCCGCAGTATTTT. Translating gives CASSVSGGARDPQYF.